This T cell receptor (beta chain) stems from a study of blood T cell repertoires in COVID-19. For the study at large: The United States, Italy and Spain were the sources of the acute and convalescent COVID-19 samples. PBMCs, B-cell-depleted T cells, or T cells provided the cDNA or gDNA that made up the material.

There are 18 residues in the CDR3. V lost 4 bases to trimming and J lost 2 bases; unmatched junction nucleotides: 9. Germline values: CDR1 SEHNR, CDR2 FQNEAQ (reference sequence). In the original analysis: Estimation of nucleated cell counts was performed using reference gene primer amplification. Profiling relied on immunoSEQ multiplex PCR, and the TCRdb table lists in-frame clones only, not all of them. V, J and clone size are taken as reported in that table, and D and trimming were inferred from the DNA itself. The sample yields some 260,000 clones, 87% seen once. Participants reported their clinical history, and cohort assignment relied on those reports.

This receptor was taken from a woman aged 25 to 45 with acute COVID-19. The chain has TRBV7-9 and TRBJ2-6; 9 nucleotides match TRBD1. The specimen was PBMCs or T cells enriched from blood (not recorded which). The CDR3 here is CASSSPRDRVPGANVLTF. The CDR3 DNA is TGTGCCAGCAGCTCCCCCCGGGACAGGGTGCCTGGGGCCAACGTCCTGACTTTC.